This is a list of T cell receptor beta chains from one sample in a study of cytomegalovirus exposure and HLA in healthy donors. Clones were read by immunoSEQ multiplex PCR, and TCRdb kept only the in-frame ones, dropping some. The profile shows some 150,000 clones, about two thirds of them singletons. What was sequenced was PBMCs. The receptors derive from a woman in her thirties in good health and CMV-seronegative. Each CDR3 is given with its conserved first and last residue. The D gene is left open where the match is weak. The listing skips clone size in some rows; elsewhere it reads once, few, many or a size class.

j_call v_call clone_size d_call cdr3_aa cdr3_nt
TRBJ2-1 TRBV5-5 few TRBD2 CASSVSGTSGINEQFF TGTGCCAGCAGCGTATCCGGGACTAGCGGGATAAATGAGCAGTTCTTC
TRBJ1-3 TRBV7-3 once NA CASGSDPGNTIYF TGTGCCTCCGGGTCCGACCCTGGAAACACCATATATTTT
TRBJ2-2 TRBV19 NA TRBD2 CASNLAGGVPGELFF TGTGCCAGTAATCTTGCGGGAGGGGTCCCCGGGGAGCTGTTTTTT
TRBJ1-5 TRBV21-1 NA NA CASSKGTVNQPQHF TGTGCCAGCAGCAAGGGGACAGTCAATCAGCCCCAGCATTTT
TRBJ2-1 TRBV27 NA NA CASSSITGSEQFF TGTGCCAGCAGTTCTATTACAGGGAGTGAGCAGTTCTTC
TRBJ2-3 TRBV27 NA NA CASSLGGAGVGAGVMDTQYF TGTGCCAGCAGTTTAGGGGGGGCAGGCGTAGGGGCGGGAGTTATGGATACGCAGTATTTT
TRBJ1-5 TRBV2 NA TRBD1 CASMGQLNQPQHF TGTGCCAGCATGGGACAGCTAAATCAGCCCCAGCATTTT
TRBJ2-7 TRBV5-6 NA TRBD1 CASSAPGTGSYEQYF TGTGCCAGCAGCGCACCCGGGACAGGCTCCTACGAGCAGTACTTC
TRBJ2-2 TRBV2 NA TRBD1 CASKEGTGRSGELFF TGTGCCAGCAAAGAAGGGACAGGGCGATCCGGGGAGCTGTTTTTT
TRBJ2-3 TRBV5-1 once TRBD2 CASSLSLAGEPGAQYF TGCGCCAGCAGCTTAAGTCTAGCGGGGGAACCGGGTGCGCAGTATTTT
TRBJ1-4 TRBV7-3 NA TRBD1 CASSRDRGREKLFF TGTGCCAGCAGTCGGGACAGGGGCCGGGAAAAACTGTTTTTT
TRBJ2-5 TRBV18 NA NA CASSPGQTGIGTQYF TGTGCCAGCTCACCAGGACAAACAGGAATTGGGACCCAGTACTTC
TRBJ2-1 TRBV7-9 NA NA CASSLGQVGNEQFF TGTGCCAGCAGCTTAGGGCAGGTGGGCAATGAGCAGTTCTTC
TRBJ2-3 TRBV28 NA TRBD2 CASSLRGLAIDTQYF TGTGCCAGCAGTTTAAGGGGACTAGCGATAGATACGCAGTATTTT
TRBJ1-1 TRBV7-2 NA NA CASRPASGLNTEAFF TGTGCCAGCAGACCTGCTTCAGGGCTGAACACTGAAGCTTTCTTT
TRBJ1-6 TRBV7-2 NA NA CASSPQGIYNSPLHF TGTGCCAGCAGCCCACAGGGAATCTATAATTCACCCCTCCACTTT
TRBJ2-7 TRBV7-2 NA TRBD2 CASSSSGGIYEQYF TGTGCCAGCAGCAGTAGCGGGGGGATATACGAGCAGTACTTC
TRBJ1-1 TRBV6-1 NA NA CASTTAAEKFEAFF TGTGCCAGCACCACAGCGGCGGAAAAATTCGAAGCTTTCTTT
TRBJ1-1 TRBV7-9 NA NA CASSLRVTEAFF TGTGCCAGCAGCCTACGGGTCACTGAAGCTTTCTTT
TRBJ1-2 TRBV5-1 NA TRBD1 CASGRDRGGYGYTF TGCGCCAGCGGTAGGGACAGGGGCGGCTATGGCTACACCTTC
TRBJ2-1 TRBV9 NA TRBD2 CASSVDGASGRGEQFF TGTGCCAGCAGCGTTGATGGGGCTAGCGGGAGAGGTGAGCAGTTCTTC
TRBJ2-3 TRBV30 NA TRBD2 CAWSGPGLATSTDTQYF TGTGCCTGGAGTGGACCGGGACTAGCCACTAGCACAGATACGCAGTATTTT
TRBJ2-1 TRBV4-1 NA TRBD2 CASSQVAGGHLF TGCGCCAGCAGCCAAGTAGCGGGGGGCCACCTCTTC
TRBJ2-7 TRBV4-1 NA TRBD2 CASRRAGGPYEQYF TGCGCCAGCAGAAGAGCGGGGGGACCCTACGAGCAGTACTTC
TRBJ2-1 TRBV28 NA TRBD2 CASSLLLAGGNEQFF TGTGCCAGCAGTTTATTACTAGCGGGAGGCAATGAGCAGTTCTTC
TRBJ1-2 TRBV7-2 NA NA CASSEDIYGYTF TGTGCCAGCAGCGAGGACATCTATGGCTACACCTTC
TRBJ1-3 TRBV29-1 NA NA CSVRHNSGNTIYF TGCAGTGTGCGGCACAACTCTGGAAACACCATATATTTT
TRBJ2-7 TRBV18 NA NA CASSPGGDLYEQYF TGTGCCAGCTCACCAGGAGGGGACCTCTACGAGCAGTACTTC
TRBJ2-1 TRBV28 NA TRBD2 CASRGLAGQGQFF TGTGCCAGCAGGGGACTAGCGGGCCAGGGGCAGTTCTTC
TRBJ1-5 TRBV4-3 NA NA CASSQGPQLAVNQPQHF TGCGCCAGCAGCCAAGGTCCCCAATTGGCAGTCAATCAGCCCCAGCATTTT
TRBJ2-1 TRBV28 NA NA CASSFSGSNEQFF TGTGCCAGCAGTTTCTCAGGGTCGAATGAGCAGTTCTTC
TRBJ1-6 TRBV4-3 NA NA CASSPHGSYNSPLHF TGCGCCAGCAGCCCCCACGGCTCCTATAATTCACCCCTCCACTTT
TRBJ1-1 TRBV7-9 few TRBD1 CASSFPKRTGSTEAFF TGTGCCAGCAGCTTCCCCAAGAGGACAGGGAGCACTGAAGCTTTCTTT
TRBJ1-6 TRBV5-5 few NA CASSLRGTSYNSPLHF TGTGCCAGCAGCTTGCGGGGTACCTCCTATAATTCACCCCTCCACTTT
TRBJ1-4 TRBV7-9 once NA CASSLGRGGNEKLFF TGTGCCAGCAGCTTAGGAAGGGGTGGGAATGAAAAACTGTTTTTT
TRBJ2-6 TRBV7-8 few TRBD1 CASSLKTQGAGANVLTF TGTGCCAGCAGCCTAAAGACACAGGGGGCTGGGGCCAACGTCCTGACTTTC
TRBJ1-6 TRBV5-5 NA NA CASSLLDNNSPLHF TGTGCCAGCAGCCTGTTGGACAACAATTCACCCCTCCACTTT
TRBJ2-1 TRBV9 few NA CASSVSLAFYNEQFF TGTGCCAGCAGCGTATCTCTAGCGTTCTACAATGAGCAGTTCTTC
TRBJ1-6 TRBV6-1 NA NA CASSEAPGMRSPLHF TGTGCCAGCAGTGAAGCCCCAGGGATGAGGTCACCCCTCCACTTT